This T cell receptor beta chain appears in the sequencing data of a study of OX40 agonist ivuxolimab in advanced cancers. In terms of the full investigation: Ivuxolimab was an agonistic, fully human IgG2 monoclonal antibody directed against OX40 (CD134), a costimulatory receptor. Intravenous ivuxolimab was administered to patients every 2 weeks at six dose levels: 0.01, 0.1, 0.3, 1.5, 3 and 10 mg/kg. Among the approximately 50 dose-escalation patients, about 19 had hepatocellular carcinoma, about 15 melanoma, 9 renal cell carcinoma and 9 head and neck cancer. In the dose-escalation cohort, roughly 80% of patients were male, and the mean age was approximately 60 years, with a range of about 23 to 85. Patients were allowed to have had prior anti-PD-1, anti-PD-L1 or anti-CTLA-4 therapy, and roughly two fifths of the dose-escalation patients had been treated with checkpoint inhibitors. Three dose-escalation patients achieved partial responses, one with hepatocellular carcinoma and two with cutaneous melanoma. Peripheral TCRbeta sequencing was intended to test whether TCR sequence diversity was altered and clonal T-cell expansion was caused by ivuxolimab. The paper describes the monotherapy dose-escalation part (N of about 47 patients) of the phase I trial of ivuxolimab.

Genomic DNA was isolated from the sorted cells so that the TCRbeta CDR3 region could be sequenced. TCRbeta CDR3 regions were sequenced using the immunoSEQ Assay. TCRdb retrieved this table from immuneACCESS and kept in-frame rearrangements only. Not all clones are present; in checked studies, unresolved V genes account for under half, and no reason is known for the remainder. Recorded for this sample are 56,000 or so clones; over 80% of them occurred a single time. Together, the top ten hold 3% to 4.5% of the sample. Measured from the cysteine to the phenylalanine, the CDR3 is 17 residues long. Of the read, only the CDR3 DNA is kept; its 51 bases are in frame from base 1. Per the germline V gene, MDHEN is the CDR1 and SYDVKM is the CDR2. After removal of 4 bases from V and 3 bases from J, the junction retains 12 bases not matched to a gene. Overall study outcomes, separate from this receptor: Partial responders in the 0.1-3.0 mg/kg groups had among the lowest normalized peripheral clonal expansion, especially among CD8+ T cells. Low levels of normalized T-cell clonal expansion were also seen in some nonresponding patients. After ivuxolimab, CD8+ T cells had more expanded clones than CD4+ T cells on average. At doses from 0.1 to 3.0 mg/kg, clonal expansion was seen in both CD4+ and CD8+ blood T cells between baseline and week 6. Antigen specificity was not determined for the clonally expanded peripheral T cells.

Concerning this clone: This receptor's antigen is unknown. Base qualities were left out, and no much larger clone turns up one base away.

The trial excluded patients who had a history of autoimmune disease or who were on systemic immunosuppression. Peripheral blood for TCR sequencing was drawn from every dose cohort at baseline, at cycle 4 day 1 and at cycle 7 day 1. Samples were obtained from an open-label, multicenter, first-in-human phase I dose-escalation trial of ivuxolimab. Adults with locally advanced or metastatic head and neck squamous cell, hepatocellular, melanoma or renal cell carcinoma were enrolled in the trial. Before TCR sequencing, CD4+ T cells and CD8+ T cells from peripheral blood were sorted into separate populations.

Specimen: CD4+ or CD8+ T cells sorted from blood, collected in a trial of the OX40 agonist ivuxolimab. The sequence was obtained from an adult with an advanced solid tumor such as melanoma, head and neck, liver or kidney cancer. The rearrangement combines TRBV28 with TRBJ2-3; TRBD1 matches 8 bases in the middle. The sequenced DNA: TGTGCCAGCAGTTCACCGCTCCAGGGGGCGGGTACAGATACGCAGTATTTT. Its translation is CASSSPLQGAGTDTQYF.